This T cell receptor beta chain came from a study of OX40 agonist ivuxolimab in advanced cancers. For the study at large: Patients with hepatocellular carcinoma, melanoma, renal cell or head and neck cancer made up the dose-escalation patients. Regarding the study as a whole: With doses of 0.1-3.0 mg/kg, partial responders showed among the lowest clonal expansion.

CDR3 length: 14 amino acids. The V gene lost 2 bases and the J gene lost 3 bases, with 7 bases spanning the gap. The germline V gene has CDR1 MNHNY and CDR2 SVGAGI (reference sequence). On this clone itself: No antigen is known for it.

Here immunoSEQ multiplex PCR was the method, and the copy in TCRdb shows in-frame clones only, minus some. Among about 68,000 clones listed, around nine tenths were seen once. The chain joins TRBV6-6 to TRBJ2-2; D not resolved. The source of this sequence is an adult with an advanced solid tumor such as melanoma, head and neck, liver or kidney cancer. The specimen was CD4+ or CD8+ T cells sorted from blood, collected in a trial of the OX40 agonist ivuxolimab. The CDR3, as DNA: TGTGCCAGCAGTTACGGATTTGACACCGGGGAGCTGTTTTTT. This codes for CASSYGFDTGELFF.